A selection of T cell receptor beta chains follows, all from one sample in a study of T cells in localized non-small cell lung cancer. The protocol was immunoSEQ multiplex PCR, while the TCRdb copy is restricted to in-frame clones and leaves out a portion. The table lists about 1,500 clones, 20% to 25% of them singletons. Specimen: normal lung tissue next to the tumor, collected before any cancer treatment. The receptor set was obtained from a male donor at least 60 years old with stage II squamous cell lung carcinoma. Both conserved end residues are part of each CDR3. The D gene is left open where the match is weak. Some rows mark clone size as missing; the rest say once, few, many or name a class of expanded clone.

J	size	V	D	CDR3	DNA
TRBJ1-5	few	TRBV11-3	.	CASSLVGGLEGQPQHF	TGTGCCAGCAGCTTAGTCGGGGGGCTGGAAGGTCAGCCCCAGCATTTT
TRBJ2-3	.	TRBV11-3	.	CASSFTGTYTDTQYF	TGTGCCAGCAGCTTCACCGGGACCTACACAGATACGCAGTATTTT
TRBJ2-7	few	TRBV4-1	.	CASSIIMGGFYEQYF	TGCGCCAGCAGCATAATAATGGGGGGCTTCTACGAGCAGTACTTC
TRBJ2-1	.	TRBV11-1	TRBD2	CASSLRYGRAAEQFF	TGTGCCAGCAGTTTAAGATACGGGAGGGCCGCGGAGCAGTTCTTC
TRBJ2-5	.	TRBV14	TRBD1	CASSQDPAGGRETQYF	TGTGCCAGCAGCCAAGATCCGGCAGGGGGTAGAGAGACCCAGTACTTC
TRBJ1-2	few	TRBV12-5	.	CASTTSGVRNYGYTF	TGTGCCAGCACTACATCTGGGGTTAGGAACTATGGCTACACCTTC
TRBJ1-5	medium-sized	TRBV6-8	TRBD1	CATHAIQGIIDQPQHF	TGTGCCACCCATGCGATACAGGGGATAATCGATCAGCCCCAGCATTTT
TRBJ2-5	.	TRBV2	.	CASRTEMLETQYF	TGTGCCAGCAGAACAGAGATGTTGGAGACCCAGTACTTC
TRBJ2-7	.	TRBV18	.	CASSTSRTASSYEQYF	TGTGCCAGCTCTACATCCCGGACAGCGAGCTCCTACGAGCAGTACTTC
TRBJ2-3	hyperexpanded	TRBV6-8	.	CASSYSGADTQYF	TGTGCCAGCAGTTACTCGGGGGCAGATACGCAGTATTTT
TRBJ1-1	.	TRBV30	.	CAGGRRNTEAFF	TGTGCCGGCGGGCGGAGGAACACTGAAGCTTTCTTT
TRBJ1-1	once	TRBV5-1	TRBD1	CASSLEGANTEAFF	TGCGCCAGCAGCTTGGAGGGGGCGAACACTGAAGCTTTCTTT
TRBJ1-3	few	TRBV9	.	CASSVDLFGNTIYF	TGTGCCAGCAGCGTCGATCTTTTTGGAAACACCATATATTTT
TRBJ2-6	.	TRBV5-1	.	CASSFPTGPSGANVLTF	TGCGCCAGCAGCTTTCCGACAGGCCCCTCTGGGGCCAACGTCCTGACTTTC
TRBJ2-7	few	TRBV6-8	TRBD2	CASSYRLAGDHEQYF	TGTGCCAGCAGTTATCGCCTAGCGGGAGACCACGAGCAGTACTTC
TRBJ2-3	.	TRBV5-1	TRBD2	CASSLFGQTSADTQYF	TGCGCCAGCAGCTTGTTCGGTCAGACTAGCGCAGATACGCAGTATTTT
TRBJ2-1	few	TRBV18	.	CASSPPISSHEQFF	TGTGCCAGCTCACCACCGATAAGTTCTCATGAGCAGTTCTTC
TRBJ2-5	few	TRBV11-3	.	CASSGTSTASQETQYF	TGTGCCAGCAGCGGCACCAGTACGGCGTCTCAAGAGACCCAGTACTTC
TRBJ2-5	.	TRBV18	TRBD2	CASSPPELAGWETQYF	TGTGCCAGCTCACCACCCGAACTAGCGGGGTGGGAGACCCAGTACTTC
TRBJ2-1	few	TRBV11-3	.	CASSFYGVSSNEQFF	TGTGCCAGCAGCTTCTACGGCGTCTCCTCGAATGAGCAGTTCTTC
TRBJ1-1	few	TRBV19	.	CATQPTGNTEAFF	TGTGCCACCCAACCGACAGGGAACACTGAAGCTTTCTTT
TRBJ2-3	.	TRBV19	.	CASSIDLDRWGTDTQYF	TGTGCCAGTAGTATAGACCTAGACCGGTGGGGCACAGATACGCAGTATTTT
TRBJ2-1	.	TRBV5-1	TRBD1	CASSLEGTEYNEQFF	TGCGCCAGCAGCTTGGAGGGGACAGAATACAATGAGCAGTTCTTC
TRBJ2-2	.	TRBV19	.	CASTPWKTNTGELFF	TGTGCCAGTACCCCCTGGAAAACGAACACCGGGGAGCTGTTTTTT
TRBJ1-1	medium-sized	TRBV11-3	.	CASSLGVVADTEAFF	TGTGCCAGCAGCTTAGGAGTAGTTGCGGACACTGAAGCTTTCTTT
TRBJ1-1	.	TRBV18	TRBD1	CASSPPTGADPEAFF	TGTGCCAGCTCACCACCGACAGGGGCGGATCCTGAAGCTTTCTTT
TRBJ2-2	.	TRBV6-8	TRBD1	CASDRVDTGELFF	TGTGCCAGCGACAGGGTGGACACCGGGGAGCTGTTTTTT
TRBJ2-7	large	TRBV9	TRBD2	CASSVGASGDYEQYF	TGTGCCAGCAGCGTAGGGGCTAGCGGAGACTACGAGCAGTACTTC
TRBJ1-5	medium-sized	TRBV9	.	CASSEAVNQPQHF	TGTGCCAGCAGTGAAGCGGTTAATCAGCCCCAGCATTTT
TRBJ2-1	.	TRBV7-2	.	CASSRDGYNEQFF	TGTGCCAGCAGCCGCGACGGGTACAATGAGCAGTTCTTC
TRBJ2-5	.	TRBV18	TRBD1	CASSPPQGNRETQYF	TGTGCCAGCTCACCACCACAGGGGAATAGGGAGACCCAGTACTTC
TRBJ2-7	hyperexpanded	TRBV28	.	CASSPDGIYEQYF	TGTGCCAGCAGTCCAGACGGAATCTACGAGCAGTACTTC
TRBJ1-5	.	TRBV4-1	.	CASSLEIDQPQHF	TGCGCCAGCAGCCTTGAAATAGATCAGCCCCAGCATTTT
TRBJ1-5	few	TRBV23-1	.	CASSQDRGGYQPQHF	TGCGCCAGCAGCCAAGACCGGGGAGGTTATCAGCCCCAGCATTTT
TRBJ1-4	few	TRBV11-3	TRBD1	CASSQGTGNNEKLFF	TGTGCCAGCAGCCAAGGGACAGGGAATAATGAAAAACTGTTTTTT
TRBJ2-3	medium-sized	TRBV9	TRBD1	CASSVEQGRTDTQYF	TGTGCCAGCAGCGTAGAACAGGGGAGAACAGATACGCAGTATTTT
TRBJ1-1	.	TRBV6-8	.	CASRVIGVNTEAFF	TGTGCCAGCAGAGTTATAGGAGTGAACACTGAAGCTTTCTTT
TRBJ1-2	.	TRBV2	.	CASSPRVYGYTF	TGTGCCAGCAGCCCCAGGGTATATGGCTACACCTTC
TRBJ1-1	.	TRBV5-1	.	CASSLQGGRWNTEAFF	TGCGCCAGCAGCTTGCAAGGAGGGAGGTGGAACACTGAAGCTTTCTTT
TRBJ1-6	.	TRBV6-8	.	CASSTMAEANSPLHF	TGTGCCAGCAGTACCATGGCGGAGGCAAATTCACCCCTCCACTTT
TRBJ2-5	large	TRBV9	TRBD2	CASSVPEGTSGSMAGQTQYF	TGTGCCAGCAGCGTGCCCGAAGGGACTAGCGGGAGTATGGCGGGGCAGACCCAGTACTTC
TRBJ1-2	few	TRBV9	.	CASSVVDASGYGYTF	TGTGCCAGCAGCGTTGTGGATGCCTCTGGCTATGGCTACACCTTC
TRBJ2-4	medium-sized	TRBV23-1	TRBD1	CASSQSTTAGGRYF	TGCGCCAGCAGTCAATCAACGACGGCAGGGGGCCGGTACTTC
TRBJ2-7	.	TRBV28	TRBD1	CASIGRGTYEQYF	TGTGCCAGCATTGGCAGGGGGACGTACGAGCAGTACTTC
TRBJ2-3	few	TRBV11-3	TRBD1	CASRTDRGSTDTQYF	TGTGCCAGCAGAACGGACAGGGGAAGCACAGATACGCAGTATTTT
TRBJ2-1	few	TRBV1	.	CASSQVPLGLAGRQGSYNEQFF	TGCGCCAGCAGCCAGGTCCCCTTGGGACTAGCGGGAAGGCAGGGCTCCTACAATGAGCAGTTCTTC
TRBJ1-2	.	TRBV19	TRBD1	CASSIVFRGRDGYTF	TGTGCCAGTAGTATAGTTTTCAGGGGGCGCGATGGCTACACCTTC